A selection of T cell receptor beta chains follows, all from one sample in a study of blood T cell repertoires in COVID-19. The repertoire was sequenced with immunoSEQ multiplex PCR; TCRdb's copy has only in-frame clones and lacks some. The sample has roughly 69,000 clones, approximately 84% seen once; the top ten hold 10% to 15%. The source material was peripheral blood. The receptors were gathered from a man aged 50 to 59 with COVID-19, enrolled during active disease. Both conserved end residues are trimmed from each CDR3.

V gene	CDR3 protein
TRBV7-8	ASSPRQGRNEKLF
TRBV4-1	ASSQAPGRGYEQY
TRBV2	ARSKSTYGQGYYGYT
TRBV9	ASSSGQGGYT
TRBV18	ASSPGGTVTQY
TRBV11-2	ASSSGQLYEQY
TRBV9	ASSTSGTGYIPSELF
TRBV4-2	ASSHQEGQGHYGYT
TRBV5-1	ASSFGRLYGYT
TRBV9	ASSAHPGLAETQY
TRBV5-1	ASSLGGQQYQPQH
TRBV25-1	ASRAAGSLYEQY
TRBV6-6	ASTPGDDNQPQH
TRBV11-2	ASSLAGGNTEAF
TRBV5-1	ASSDGRAGGNEKLF
TRBV19	ASTPGQGSWGYT
TRBV9	ASSSGVRYT
TRBV5-6	ASSLVQGFTGELF
TRBV6-2/TRBV6-3	ASSYGQVPTNEKLF
TRBV9	ASSPSPSGGVDTQY
TRBV4-1	ASSQEEYGYT
TRBV18	ASSPGGFGNTEAF
TRBV10-1	ASSSRGRSEAF
TRBV30	AWLEAGREKLF
TRBV5-4	ASSLKGAGSNQPQH
TRBV9	ASSAGMGSGYPYEQY
TRBV10-2	ASSDSQATSYNSPLH
TRBV5-4	ASSPLKLAGPADTQY
TRBV7-2	ASSLVQGTTNEKLF
TRBV5-5	ASSFGQLNNYGYT
TRBV28	ASSLMAGGRREQY
TRBV9	ASSSKVSGGVYNEQF
TRBV7-9	ASSLLDSSETQY
TRBV18	ASSPQSLAGDYTGELF
TRBV6-5	ASSYKARAEAF
TRBV7-3	ASSFSGPSSYNEQF
TRBV7-3	ASSLAGESGEQY
TRBV6-5	ASTVTETTYNEQF
TRBV5-1	ASSSPRGAGYEQY
TRBV21-1	ASSKSRGLSGNTIY
TRBV7-2	ASSLGQRGTEAF